These 20 T cell receptor beta chains were all obtained from the same sample, sequenced in a study of blood T cells in healthy people across ages. PCR was performed a second time for about 6 to 11 cycles using a sample-barcoded 5' primer and a J-beta primer mix. Each CDR3 protein is one row after TCRdb ran MiXCR on the 5' RACE reads. In the table there are about 1.6 million distinct CDR3 sequences, roughly 32% of which are singletons. The specimen was blood. Receptor source: a woman between 25 and 40 years old in good health.

This clonotype has more than one count but fewer than ten. The CDR3 DNA reads as TGTGCCAGCAGTTCGGGACAGGGGGCGGTTGAGCAGTACTTC. Amino acids: CASSSGQGAVEQYF. The chain is built from TRBV6-5 and TRBJ2-7; 12 bases align to TRBD1. Germline CDR1 and CDR2: MNHEY and SVGAGI. Unmatched junction bases numbered 5, after V lost 4 bases and J lost 7 bases. This CDR3 has 14 residues.

This clonotype was found many times. V usage is TRBV12-3 or TRBV12-4 and J usage is TRBJ2-5; D possibly uses TRBD1 or TRBD2 (5 bases each). The CDR3 runs to 14 residues. Between the trimmed V and J ends, which lost 1 base and 7 bases, there was a span of 13 bases. CDR3 in DNA: TGTGCCAGCAGTTTAGAAGGCTCGAGGGGGACCCAGTACTTC. Amino acids: CASSLEGSRGTQYF.

The J gene is TRBJ2-1, the V gene TRBV9; D might be TRBD1 or TRBD2, each matching 5 bases. The V end lost 4 bases, the J end lost 4 bases, and 18 bases lay between the germline ends. Germline CDR1 and CDR2: SGDLS and YYNGEE. This CDR3 spans 16 amino acids. CDR3 DNA sequence: TGTGCCAGCAGCCCCAGGGACCTGGGTGCATACAATGAGCAGTTCTTC. It specifies CASSPRDLGAYNEQFF.

As regards this clonotype: One end of the junction varies from germline; a read error may be responsible. The chain couples TRBV20-1 to TRBJ2-5; 8 bases fit TRBD1. The CDR3 contains 14 residues. CDR1 and CDR2 (germline): DFQATT, SNEGSKA (reference sequence). The CDR3 region is CSARLDRVQEIQYF. The CDR3, as DNA: TGCAGTGCTAGATTGGACAGGGTCCAAGAGATCCAGTACTTC.

The chain is built from TRBV7-3 and TRBJ2-7; 7 bases fit TRBD2. V was pared by 5 bases and J by 1 base, with 8 bases of the junction left unmatched. This CDR3 has 15 amino acids. Germline V gives CDR1 SGHTA, CDR2 FQGTGA. CDR3 DNA sequence: TGTGCCAGCAGCCTCGGACTAGTGGGTTCCTACGAGCAGTACTTC. Residues: CASSLGLVGSYEQYF. Full variable domain (remainder filled in from reference TRBV7-3 and TRBJ2-7): GAGVSQTPSNKVTEKGKYVELRCDPISGHTALYWYRQSLGQGPEFLIYFQGTGAADDSGLPNDRFFAVRPEGSVSTLKIQRTERGDSAVYLCASSLGLVGSYEQYFGPGTRLTVT.

This clonotype was counted only a few times. This chain connects TRBV12-3 or TRBV12-4 to TRBJ2-5, with D tentatively TRBD2 (7 bases). Trimming stripped 1 base from V and 1 base from J, with 13 bases between. The CDR3 covers 16 residues. Written as DNA, the CDR3 is TGTGCCAGCAGTTTAGGGGCGGCGGGGGCCCAAGAGACCCAGTACTTC. This gives the protein CASSLGAAGAQETQYF.

The genes are TRBV20-1 and TRBJ2-7, with D maybe TRBD2 (6 bases). Deletions cut 7 bases from V and 1 base from J, with 11 bases between. The CDR3 sequence is 12 residues long. CDR1 DFQATT and CDR2 SNEGSKA come from the germline V gene (reference sequence). CDR3 nucleotides: TGCAGTGGGGGGGTACTATCCTACGAGCAGTACTTC. It is translated as CSGGVLSYEQYF.

The chain uses TRBV12-5 and TRBJ1-2, with 7 bases fitting TRBD1. Germline-derived CDR1 and CDR2 are LGHNT and FRNRAP. There are 16 residues in the CDR3. Unmatched junction bases numbered 12, after V lost 4 bases and J lost 4 bases. The CDR3 DNA is TGTGCTAGTGGTTCGCCTCGGGACAGATCACTCTATGGCTACACCTTC. Translated: CASGSPRDRSLYGYTF. Full variable domain (missing parts from reference TRBV12-5 and TRBJ1-2): DARVTQTPRHKVTEMGQEVTMRCQPILGHNTVFWYRQTMMQGLELLAYFRNRAPLDDSGMPKDRFSAEMPDATLATLKIQPSEPRDSAVYFCASGSPRDRSLYGYTFGSGTRLTVV.

This clonotype was seen ten or more times. J is TRBJ2-5 and V is TRBV12-3 or TRBV12-4; D is unclear. This CDR3 is 13 amino acids long. V gave up 2 bases and J gave up 0 bases, with 4 bases separating them. The CDR3 DNA reads as TGTGCCAGCAGTTTACGCCACCAAGAGACCCAGTACTTC. This gives the protein CASSLRHQETQYF.

The gene calls are TRBV2 and TRBJ2-2; a weak D match, TRBD1 (6 bases). The germline V gene has CDR1 SNHLY and CDR2 FYNNEI. The germline V and J ends were trimmed by 4 bases and 1 base, with 10 bases remaining between them. This CDR3 contains 15 residues. The CDR3 spells CASSGTAQNTGELFF. For the CDR3, the DNA is TGTGCCAGCAGTGGGACAGCCCAGAACACCGGGGAGCTGTTTTTT. Full variable domain (remainder filled in from reference TRBV2 and TRBJ2-2): EPEVTQTPSHQVTQMGQEVILRCVPISNHLYFYWYRQILGQKVEFLVSFYNNEISEKSEIFDDQFSVERPDGSNFTLKIRSTKLEDSAMYFCASSGTAQNTGELFFGEGSRLTVL.

V usage is TRBV6-1 and J usage is TRBJ1-2; no reliable D call. Germline CDR1 is MNHNS and CDR2 is SASEGT. Trimming pared 3 bases from V and 4 bases from J, leaving 6 bases between. The CDR3 has 12 residues. This chain's CDR3 is CASSDMGYGYTF. The CDR3 DNA sequence: TGTGCCAGCAGTGATATGGGCTATGGCTACACCTTC.

The gene calls are TRBV24-1 and TRBJ2-5; 10 bases are a match to TRBD1. The CDR3 is made up of 15 amino acids. J gave up 3 bases and V 4 bases, and 4 bases lay outside the gene matches. The germline CDR1 and CDR2 sequences are KGHDR and SFDVKD. The CDR3 nucleotides read TGTGCCACCAGTGACCCTGGACAGGGGGAAGAGACCCAGTACTTC. Its protein product is CATSDPGQGEETQYF.

With regard to this clonotype: Germline and junction disagree at one end, which may indicate a read error. DNA of the CDR3: TGTGCCAGCAGCTTAGTCACGTACACAGATACGCGGTATTTT. The encoded protein is CASSLVTYTDTRYF. V usage is TRBV7-9 and J usage is TRBJ2-3, with D unclear. The length of the CDR3 is 14 residues. Germline V gives CDR1 SEHNR, CDR2 FQNEAQ (reference sequence).

Worth noting for this clonotype: This may arise from a read error, as a much more abundant clone is one base away. V and J are TRBV4-1 and TRBJ2-3; D remains ambiguous. Trimming left V 4 bases short and J 4 bases short, with 9 bases between. This CDR3 spans 13 amino acids. Germline lookup yields CDR1 MGHRA and CDR2 YSYEKL. In DNA form, the CDR3 reads TGCGCCAGCAGCCGTGACCTCCCAGATACGCAGTATTTT. Its translation: CASSRDLPDTQYF.

This clonotype was found a few times. The chain recombines TRBV6-5 with TRBJ2-7; 11 positions agree with TRBD2. Germline V lookup: CDR1 MNHEY, CDR2 SVGAGI. The CDR3 is made up of 15 amino acids. J lost 7 bases, V lost 5 bases, and 10 bases had no gene match. The CDR3 loop reads CASSPGLAGGEEQYF. The CDR3 nucleotides are TGTGCCAGCAGTCCCGGGTTAGCGGGAGGGGAAGAGCAGTACTTC.

Only a few counts were recorded for this clonotype. The chain carries TRBV3-1 and TRBJ2-4, with D possibly matching TRBD2 (7 bases). The J call is uncertain, as TRBJ2-7 better fits the DNA end. There are 19 residues in the CDR3. Germline V lookup: CDR1 LGHDT, CDR2 YNNKEL (reference sequence). The CDR3 reads CASSQDGREGGLWPYEQYF. DNA for the CDR3: TGTGCCAGCAGCCAAGATGGGCGTGAGGGGGGGTTATGGCCCTACGAGCAGTACTTC.

A few counts support this clonotype. J is TRBJ1-2 and V is TRBV27, with 8 nucleotides matching TRBD1. The CDR3 covers 15 residues. J gave up 2 bases and V 1 base, and 3 bases lay outside the gene matches. Germline CDR1 and CDR2: MNHEY and SMNVEV (reference sequence). The CDR3 DNA is TGTGCCAGCAGTTTATTCCAGGGGGCGAACTATGGCTACACCTTC. Its protein is CASSLFQGANYGYTF.

This clonotype occurred many times. The J gene is TRBJ1-2, the V gene TRBV29-1, with 10 bases fitting TRBD1. Germline CDR1 reads SQVTM; CDR2 reads ANQGSEA. J was trimmed by 2 bases and V by 4 bases; bases with no gene match: 4. CDR3 length: 14 residues. The CDR3 DNA is TGCAGCGTTGCGCCGGGACAGGGGAACTATGGCTACACCTTC. It specifies CSVAPGQGNYGYTF.

The rearrangement uses TRBV7-2 and TRBJ1-6; TRBD1 agrees at 7 bases. The length of the CDR3 is 15 residues. Trimming removed 5 bases from V and 7 bases from J; junction bases left unmatched: 8. Germline V gene data show CDR1 as SGHTA and CDR2 as FQGNSA. The CDR3 DNA sequence: TGTGCCAGCAGCCCCCGGGGACAGCAAAATTCACCCCTCCACTTT. Amino acid sequence: CASSPRGQQNSPLHF.

This chain uses TRBV6-1 with TRBJ2-5; 10 bases agree with TRBD2. This CDR3 has 16 residues. V lost 3 bases, J lost 0 bases, and 4 bases stayed unmatched. Germline loops: CDR1 MNHNS, CDR2 SASEGT. The CDR3, as DNA: TGTGCCAGCAGTGAGCTAGCGGGAGAACACCAAGAGACCCAGTACTTC. Translated, it gives CASSELAGEHQETQYF.